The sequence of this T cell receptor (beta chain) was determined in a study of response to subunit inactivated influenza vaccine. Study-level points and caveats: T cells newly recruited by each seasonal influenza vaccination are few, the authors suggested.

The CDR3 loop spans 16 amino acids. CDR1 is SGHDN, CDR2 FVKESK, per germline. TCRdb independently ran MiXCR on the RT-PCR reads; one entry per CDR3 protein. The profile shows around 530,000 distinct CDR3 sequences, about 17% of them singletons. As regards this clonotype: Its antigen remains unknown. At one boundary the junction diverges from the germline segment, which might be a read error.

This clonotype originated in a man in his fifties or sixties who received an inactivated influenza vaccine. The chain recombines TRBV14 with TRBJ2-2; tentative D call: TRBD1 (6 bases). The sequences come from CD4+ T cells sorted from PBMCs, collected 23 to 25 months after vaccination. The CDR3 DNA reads TGTGCCAGCAGCCACCAGGACAGAGCGAACATCGGGGAGCTGTTTTTT. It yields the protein CASSHQDRANIGELFF.